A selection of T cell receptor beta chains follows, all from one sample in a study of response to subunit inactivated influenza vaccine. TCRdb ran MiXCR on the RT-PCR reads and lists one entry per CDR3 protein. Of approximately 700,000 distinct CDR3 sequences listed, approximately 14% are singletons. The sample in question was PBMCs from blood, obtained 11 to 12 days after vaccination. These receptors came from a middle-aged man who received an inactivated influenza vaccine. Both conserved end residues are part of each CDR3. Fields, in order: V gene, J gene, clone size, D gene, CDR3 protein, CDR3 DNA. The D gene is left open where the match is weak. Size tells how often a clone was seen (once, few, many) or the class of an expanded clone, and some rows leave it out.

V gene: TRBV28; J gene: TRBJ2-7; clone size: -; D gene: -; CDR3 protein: CASSLTLGRPDEQYF; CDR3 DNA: TGTGCCAGCAGCCTTACGCTAGGCCGCCCCGACGAGCAGTACTTC
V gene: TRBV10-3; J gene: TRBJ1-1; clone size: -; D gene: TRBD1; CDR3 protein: CAINQGENTEAFF; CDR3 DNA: TGTGCCATCAATCAGGGGGAGAACACTGAAGCTTTCTTT
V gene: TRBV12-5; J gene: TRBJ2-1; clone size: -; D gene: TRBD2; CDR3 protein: CASGLALAGGAYNEQFF; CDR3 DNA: TGTGCTAGTGGTTTGGCGTTAGCGGGAGGGGCTTACAATGAGCAGTTCTTC
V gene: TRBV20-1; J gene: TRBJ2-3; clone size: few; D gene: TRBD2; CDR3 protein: CSAEKTSGRWDTQYF; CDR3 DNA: TGCAGTGCTGAAAAGACTAGCGGGAGATGGGATACGCAGTATTTT
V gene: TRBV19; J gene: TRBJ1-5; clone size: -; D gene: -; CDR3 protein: CASLSGDQPQHF; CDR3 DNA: TGTGCCAGTCTTTCGGGGGATCAGCCCCAGCATTTT
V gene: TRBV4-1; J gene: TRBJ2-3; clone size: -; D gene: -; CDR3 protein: CASSPGAGGLTDTQYF; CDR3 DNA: TGCGCCAGCAGCCCGGGGGCAGGGGGTCTCACAGATACGCAGTATTTT
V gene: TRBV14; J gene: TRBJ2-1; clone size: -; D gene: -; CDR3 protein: CASSKVSRSHEQFF; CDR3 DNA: TGTGCCAGCAGCAAGGTTTCGAGGTCCCATGAGCAGTTCTTC
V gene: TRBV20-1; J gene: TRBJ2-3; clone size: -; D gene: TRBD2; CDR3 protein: CSARNGRGSTDTQYF; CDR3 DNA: TGCAGTGCTAGAAACGGGAGGGGAAGCACAGATACGCAGTATTTT
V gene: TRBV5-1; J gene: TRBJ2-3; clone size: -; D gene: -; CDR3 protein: CASSLPSALTDTQYF; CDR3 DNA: TGCGCCAGCAGCTTGCCGTCAGCTCTCACAGATACGCAGTATTTT
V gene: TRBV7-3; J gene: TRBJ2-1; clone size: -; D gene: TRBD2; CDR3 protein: CASSLNGAGSSYNEQFF; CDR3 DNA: TGTGCCAGCAGCTTAAATGGAGCGGGAAGCTCCTACAATGAGCAGTTCTTC
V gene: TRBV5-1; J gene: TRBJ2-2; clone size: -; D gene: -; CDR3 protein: CASSVNPTRTNTGELFF; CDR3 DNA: TGCGCCAGCAGCGTCAACCCGACTAGAACGAACACCGGGGAGCTGTTTTTT
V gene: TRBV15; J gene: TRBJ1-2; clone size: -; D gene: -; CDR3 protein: CATSPPSATSYTF; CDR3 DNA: TGTGCCACCAGCCCCCCTTCGGCAACGAGCTACACCTTC
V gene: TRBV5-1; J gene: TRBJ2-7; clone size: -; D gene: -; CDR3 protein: CASSLMGTVDYEQYF; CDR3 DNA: TGCGCCAGCAGCTTGATGGGGACTGTTGACTACGAGCAGTACTTC
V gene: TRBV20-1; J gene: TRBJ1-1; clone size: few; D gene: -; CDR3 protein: CSARDPRFVDTEAFF; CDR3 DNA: TGCAGTGCTAGAGATCCCAGGTTTGTGGACACTGAAGCTTTCTTT
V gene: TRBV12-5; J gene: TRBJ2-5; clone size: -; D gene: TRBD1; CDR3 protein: CASGKQGYPETQYF; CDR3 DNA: TGTGCTAGTGGTAAACAGGGGTACCCAGAGACCCAGTACTTC
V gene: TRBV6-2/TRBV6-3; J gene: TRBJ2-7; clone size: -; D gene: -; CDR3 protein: CASSYSLGMVYEQYF; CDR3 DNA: TGTGCCAGCAGTTATTCTCTCGGGATGGTCTACGAGCAGTACTTC
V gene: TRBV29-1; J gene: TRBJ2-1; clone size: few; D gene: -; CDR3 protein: CSAGDLSDNEQFF; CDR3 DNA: TGCAGCGCTGGGGACTTATCCGACAATGAGCAGTTCTTC
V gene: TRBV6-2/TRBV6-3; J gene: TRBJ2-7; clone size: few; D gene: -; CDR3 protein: CASSTDSAYEQYF; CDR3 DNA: TGTGCCAGCTCGACCGATTCCGCCTACGAGCAGTACTTC
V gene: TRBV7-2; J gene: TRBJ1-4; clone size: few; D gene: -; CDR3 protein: CASSLIYQGGREKLFF; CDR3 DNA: TGTGCCAGCAGCTTAATCTATCAGGGCGGGAGGGAAAAACTGTTTTTT
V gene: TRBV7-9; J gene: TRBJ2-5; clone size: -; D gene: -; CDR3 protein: CASSLEGAAQYF; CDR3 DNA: TGTGCCAGCAGCTTAGAGGGAGCCGCACAGTACTTC
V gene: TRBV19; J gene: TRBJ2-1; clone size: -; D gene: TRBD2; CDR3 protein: CASSGRALNEQFF; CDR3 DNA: TGTGCCAGTAGCGGGAGGGCCCTCAATGAGCAGTTCTTC
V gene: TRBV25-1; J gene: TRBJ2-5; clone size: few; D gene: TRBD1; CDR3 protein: CASSGRQGREETQYF; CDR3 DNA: TGTGCCAGCAGTGGCAGACAGGGGCGTGAAGAGACCCAGTACTTC
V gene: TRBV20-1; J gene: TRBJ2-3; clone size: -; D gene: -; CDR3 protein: CSARVQDLDTDTQYF; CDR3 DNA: TGCAGTGCTAGAGTACAGGACCTTGACACAGATACGCAGTATTTT
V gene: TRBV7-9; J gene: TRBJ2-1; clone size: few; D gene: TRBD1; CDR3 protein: CASSLGTGWAEQFF; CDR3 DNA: TGTGCCAGCAGCTTAGGGACAGGGTGGGCTGAGCAGTTCTTC
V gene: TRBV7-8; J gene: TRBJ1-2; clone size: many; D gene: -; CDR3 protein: CASSLVKGGYGYTF; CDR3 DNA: TGTGCCAGCAGCTTAGTAAAAGGAGGCTATGGCTACACCTTC
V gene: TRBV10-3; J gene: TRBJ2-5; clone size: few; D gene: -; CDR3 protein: CAIRDRSAVGETQYF; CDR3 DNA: TGTGCCATCAGGGACCGATCAGCGGTTGGAGAGACCCAGTACTTC
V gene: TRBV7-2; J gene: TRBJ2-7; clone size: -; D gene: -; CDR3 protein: CASSPQQGSSYEQYF; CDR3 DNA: TGTGCCAGCAGCCCCCAACAGGGCAGCTCCTACGAGCAGTACTTC
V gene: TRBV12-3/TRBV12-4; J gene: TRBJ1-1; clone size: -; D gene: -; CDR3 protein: CASTPTRQGYTEAFF; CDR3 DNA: TGTGCCAGCACCCCCACCCGGCAGGGGTACACTGAAGCTTTCTTT
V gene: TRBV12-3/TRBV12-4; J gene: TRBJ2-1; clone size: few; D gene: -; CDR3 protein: CASREEILGIGEQFF; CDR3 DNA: TGTGCCAGCAGGGAGGAGATTCTGGGGATAGGGGAGCAGTTCTTC
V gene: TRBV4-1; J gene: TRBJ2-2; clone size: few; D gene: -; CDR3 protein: CASSQAGRPGELFF; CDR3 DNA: TGCGCCAGCAGCCAAGCCGGTAGGCCCGGGGAGCTGTTTTTT
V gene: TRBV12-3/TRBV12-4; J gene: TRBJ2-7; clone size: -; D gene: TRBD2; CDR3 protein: CASSEAGGLREQYF; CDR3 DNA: TGTGCCAGCAGTGAAGCGGGGGGGCTGCGCGAGCAGTACTTC
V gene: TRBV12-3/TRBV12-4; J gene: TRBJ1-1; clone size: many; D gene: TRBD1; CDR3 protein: CASSPYRGRTNTEAFF; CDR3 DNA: TGTGCCAGCAGTCCTTACAGGGGCAGAACAAACACTGAAGCTTTCTTT
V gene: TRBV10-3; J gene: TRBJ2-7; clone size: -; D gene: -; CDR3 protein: CAISQTGSRSYEQYF; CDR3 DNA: TGTGCCATCAGCCAAACAGGGTCCCGATCCTACGAGCAGTACTTC
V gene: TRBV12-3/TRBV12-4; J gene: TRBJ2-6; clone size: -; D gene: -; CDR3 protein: CATSEALSGANVLTF; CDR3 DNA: TGTGCCACCTCTGAGGCGCTCTCTGGGGCCAACGTCCTGACTTTC
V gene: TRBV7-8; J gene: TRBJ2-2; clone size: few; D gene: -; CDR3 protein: CASSWVGTANTGELFF; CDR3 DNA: TGTGCCAGCAGCTGGGTGGGGACGGCGAACACCGGGGAGCTGTTTTTT
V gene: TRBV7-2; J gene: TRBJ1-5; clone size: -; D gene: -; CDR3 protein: CASSLAGASLQPQHF; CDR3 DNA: TGTGCCAGCAGCTTAGCGGGGGCCTCCCTTCAGCCCCAGCATTTT
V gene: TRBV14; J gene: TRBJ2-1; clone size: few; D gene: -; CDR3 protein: CASSQDLFTRYNEQFF; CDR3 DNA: TGTGCCAGCAGCCAAGATCTTTTCACTAGATACAATGAGCAGTTCTTC
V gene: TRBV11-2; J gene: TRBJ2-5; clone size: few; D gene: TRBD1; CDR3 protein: CASSYRDRVKTQYF; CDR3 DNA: TGTGCCAGCAGCTACCGGGACAGAGTTAAGACCCAGTACTTC
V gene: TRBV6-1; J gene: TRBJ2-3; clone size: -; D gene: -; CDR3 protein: CASTDRGLTDTQYF; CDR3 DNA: TGTGCCAGCACGGACCGGGGCCTCACAGATACGCAGTATTTT
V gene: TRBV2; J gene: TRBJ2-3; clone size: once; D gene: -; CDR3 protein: CASRTGFVSTDTQYF; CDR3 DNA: TGTGCCAGCAGGACAGGTTTTGTTTCTACAGATACGCAGTATTTT
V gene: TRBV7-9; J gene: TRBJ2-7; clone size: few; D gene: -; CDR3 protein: CASSLPPLSRPYEQYF; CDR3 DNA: TGTGCCAGCAGCTTACCGCCTTTAAGTAGACCCTACGAGCAGTACTTC
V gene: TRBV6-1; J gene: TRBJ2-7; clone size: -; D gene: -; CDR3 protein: CASSASLWGRTYEQYF; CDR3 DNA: TGTGCCAGCAGTGCCTCCCTTTGGGGTAGGACCTACGAGCAGTACTTC
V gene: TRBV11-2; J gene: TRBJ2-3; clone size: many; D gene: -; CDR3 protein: CASSFKGQTDTQYF; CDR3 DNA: TGTGCCAGCAGCTTTAAAGGACAGACAGATACGCAGTATTTT
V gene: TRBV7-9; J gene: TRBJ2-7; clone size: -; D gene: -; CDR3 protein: CASSLPELYEQYF; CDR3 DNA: TGTGCCAGCAGCTTACCGGAGCTCTACGAGCAGTACTTC
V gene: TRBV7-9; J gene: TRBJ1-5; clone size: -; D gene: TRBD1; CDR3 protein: CASSPGWGQLKQPQHF; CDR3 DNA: TGTGCCAGCAGCCCCGGCTGGGGACAGCTCAAACAGCCCCAGCATTTT
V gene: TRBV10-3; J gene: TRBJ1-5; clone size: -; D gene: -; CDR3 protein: CAISEANQPQHF; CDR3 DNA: TGTGCCATCAGTGAGGCCAATCAGCCCCAGCATTTT
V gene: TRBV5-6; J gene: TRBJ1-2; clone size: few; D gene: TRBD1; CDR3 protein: CASSVLWTGGGYTF; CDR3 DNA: TGTGCCAGCAGCGTATTATGGACAGGGGGCGGCTACACCTTC
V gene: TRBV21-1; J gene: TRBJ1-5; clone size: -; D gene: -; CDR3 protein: CASSKDSGGNQPQHF; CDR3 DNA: TGTGCCAGCAGCAAAGATTCGGGGGGCAATCAGCCCCAGCATTTT
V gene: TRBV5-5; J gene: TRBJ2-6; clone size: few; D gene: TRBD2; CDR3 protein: CASSLLGGLGTGANVLTF; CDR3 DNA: TGTGCCAGCAGCTTGCTAGGGGGACTAGGTACTGGGGCCAACGTCCTGACTTTC
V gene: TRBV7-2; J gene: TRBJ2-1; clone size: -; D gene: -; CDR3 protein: CASSLAPIGRGVYNEQFF; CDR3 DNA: TGTGCCAGCAGCTTAGCACCCATAGGGCGGGGAGTGTACAATGAGCAGTTCTTC
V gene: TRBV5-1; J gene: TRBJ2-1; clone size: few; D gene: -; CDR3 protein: CASSLTGVGGEQFF; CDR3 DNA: TGCGCCAGCAGCTTGACAGGGGTCGGGGGGGAGCAGTTCTTC
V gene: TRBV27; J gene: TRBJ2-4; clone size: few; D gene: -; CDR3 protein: CASSLTGVAKNIQYF; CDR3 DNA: TGTGCCAGCAGTTTAACTGGGGTTGCCAAAAACATTCAGTACTTC
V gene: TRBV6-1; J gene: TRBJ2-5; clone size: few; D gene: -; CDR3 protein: CASSEARGAGETQYF; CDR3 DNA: TGTGCCAGCAGTGAAGCGCGGGGCGCGGGAGAGACCCAGTACTTC
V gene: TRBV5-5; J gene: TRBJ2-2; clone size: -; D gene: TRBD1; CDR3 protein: CASDRDRLTGELFF; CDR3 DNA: TGTGCCAGTGACCGGGACAGGTTAACCGGGGAGCTGTTTTTT